One sample yielded the 31 T cell receptor beta chains listed below, sequenced in a study of Graves' ophthalmopathy and Graves' hyperthyroidism. Amplifying from RNA transcripts, the study obtained TCR beta CDR3 regions. Scientists carried out first-round RT-PCR using HTBI primers and then a second-round multiplex PCR. TCRdb analysed the multiplex PCR reads with MiXCR anew, one entry per CDR3 protein. The repertoire holds around 1,200,000 distinct CDR3 sequences, with about 35% as singletons. The sequenced sample consisted of peripheral blood or thyroid tissue (not recorded which). These receptor sequences come from an adult man with Graves' hyperthyroidism.

This clonotype has more than one count but fewer than ten. The genes are TRBV25-1 and TRBJ1-1, with D unresolved. The CDR3 runs to 14 residues. Trimming took 5 bases from V and 4 from J, leaving 14 bases between them. Looked up from germline, CDR1 is MGHDK and CDR2 is SYGVNS. CDR3 protein: CASSPRGGLTEAFF. CDR3 bases: TGTGCCAGCAGTCCTCGGGGAGGTCTCACTGAAGCTTTCTTT.

This chain uses TRBV5-6 with TRBJ1-5; the D gene is possibly TRBD1 (6 bases). This CDR3 is 16 amino acids long. V lost 0 bases to trimming and J lost 7 bases, with 17 bases between them. Germline assignment: CDR1 SGHDT and CDR2 YYEEEE. CDR3 sequence (DNA): TGTGCCAGCAGCTTGGCCGGGGGGGCGTTGGGGCAGCCCCAGCATTTT. It codes for CASSLAGGALGQPQHF.

The chain employs TRBV14 and TRBJ1-3, with D unclear. This CDR3 region has 14 residues. Germline V gene lookup returns CDR1 SGHDN and CDR2 FVKESK. V was cut by 0 bases and J by 6 bases, with 9 bases left in between. CDR3 amino acids: CASSQENRPNTIYF. The CDR3 DNA reads as TGTGCCAGCAGCCAAGAAAACAGACCAAACACCATATATTTT.

V usage is TRBV5-6 and J usage is TRBJ2-7; 9 nucleotides match TRBD1. Germline V gene data show CDR1 as SGHDT and CDR2 as YYEEEE. With 8 bases clipped from V and 5 bases from J, the junction kept 17 bases outside the gene matches. The CDR3 extends over 16 amino acids. CDR3 sequence: CASKHTRRDRAHEQYF. In DNA, the CDR3 is TGTGCCAGTAAACACACCCGGCGGGACAGGGCCCACGAGCAGTACTTC.

This clonotype was counted between two and nine times. The J gene is TRBJ2-5, the V gene TRBV25-1, with TRBD2 matching over 11 bases. Germline CDR1 and CDR2: MGHDK and SYGVNS. V lost 6 bases and J lost 1; bases outside the gene matches: 4. The CDR3 length is 15 residues. CDR3 region: CASSPSGRLQETQYF. CDR3 DNA: TGTGCCAGCAGCCCTAGCGGGAGGCTCCAAGAGACCCAGTACTTC.

The chain carries TRBV9 and TRBJ1-1, with D perhaps matching TRBD1 (5 bases). The germline V gene has CDR1 SGDLS and CDR2 YYNGEE. CDR3 size: 13 residues. V gave up 0 bases and J gave up 11 bases, with 14 bases separating them. The CDR3 region is CASSVDLGGEAFF. The CDR3, as DNA: TGTGCCAGCAGCGTAGACTTGGGGGGGGAGGCTTTCTTT.

The chain employs TRBV10-2 and TRBJ2-7; 12 positions match TRBD2. Germline loops: CDR1 WSHSY, CDR2 SAAADI. This CDR3 region has 15 residues. The junction had 6 bases not matched to a gene; V was cut back by 4 bases and J by 5 bases. CDR3 sequence reads: CASSAGLAGPNEQYF. In DNA, the CDR3 is TGCGCCAGCAGTGCCGGACTAGCGGGACCAAACGAGCAGTACTTC.

This clonotype showed up many times. The chain employs TRBV2 and TRBJ2-7, with D unresolved. Germline V gives CDR1 SNHLY, CDR2 FYNNEI. The V gene lost 3 bases and the J gene lost 2 bases, with 11 bases spanning the gap. This CDR3 region has 14 residues. The CDR3 bases are TGTGCCAGCAGTGACTCTGGGCGTACCTACGAGCAGTACTTC. Translation: CASSDSGRTYEQYF.

The chain employs TRBV7-2 and TRBJ2-2; tentatively, D is TRBD1 (5 bases). This CDR3 has 16 residues. CDR1 SGHTA and CDR2 FQGNSA come from the germline V gene. Deletions cut 4 bases from V and 9 bases from J, with 21 bases between. The CDR3 sequence: CASSSFSGMILRELFF. As DNA, the CDR3 is TGTGCCAGCAGCTCATTTTCAGGGATGATTCTACGGGAGCTGTTTTTT.

This CDR3 is CSVEGLAGKETQYF. The CDR3 DNA follows: TGCAGCGTTGAGGGACTAGCGGGGAAAGAGACCCAGTACTTC. The chain has TRBV29-1 and TRBJ2-5; 13 bases align to TRBD2. With 3 bases clipped from V and 3 bases from J, the junction kept 1 base outside the gene matches. Germline values: CDR1 SQVTM, CDR2 ANQGSEA. The CDR3 loop spans 14 amino acids.

There are many counts of this clonotype. The genes are TRBV20-1 and TRBJ1-6; 9 bases are a match to TRBD1. CDR3 length: 13 amino acids. The V and J ends lost 6 bases and 9 bases, in that order; junction bases with no gene match: 6. CDR1 is DFQATT, CDR2 SNEGSKA, per germline (reference sequence). CDR3 in DNA: TGCAGTGCAGAACAGGGGGCCGGTTCACCCCTCCACTTT. Its protein is CSAEQGAGSPLHF.

This clonotype was counted many times. This chain connects TRBV7-2 to TRBJ1-4, with D tentatively TRBD1 (5 bases). This CDR3 spans 13 amino acids. Trimming pared 6 bases from V and 8 bases from J, leaving 13 bases between. Germline CDR1 is SGHTA and CDR2 is FQGNSA. The CDR3 sequence is CASRNAEGEKLFF. The DNA for the CDR3 is TGTGCCAGCAGGAACGCCGAGGGGGAAAAACTGTTTTTT.

This clonotype was detected only a few times. The rearrangement joins TRBV12-3 or TRBV12-4 to TRBJ1-1, with D maybe TRBD1 (6 bases). Trimming took off 7 bases at V and 1 base at J, with 13 bases between the two ends. This CDR3 contains 14 residues. CDR3 nucleotides: TGTGCCAGCACTTGGGACAAGGGGAACACTGAAGCTTTCTTT. Translated: CASTWDKGNTEAFF.

For this clonotype: One end of the junction is discordant with germline, which a read error may explain. V gene TRBV25-1 combines with J gene TRBJ2-2; D might be TRBD1 (6 bases). The CDR3 contains 17 residues. The germline gives CDR1 MGHDK, CDR2 SYGVNS. CDR3 in amino acids: CASSEPARGANTGELSW. DNA of the CDR3: TGTGCCAGCAGTGAACCTGCCAGGGGTGCGAACACCGGGGAGCTGTCTTGG.

V usage is TRBV19 and J usage is TRBJ1-5; the D is unclear. The germline V and J ends were trimmed by 5 bases and 6 bases, with 11 bases remaining between them. The germline gives CDR1 LNHDA, CDR2 SQIVND (reference sequence). CDR3 size: 13 residues. The CDR3 DNA sequence: TGTGCCAGTAGTCTGCAGGTGCGTCAGCCCCAGCATTTT. It translates to CASSLQVRQPQHF.

The chain uses TRBV11-2 and TRBJ2-5, with 9 bases identical to TRBD2. The germline V gene encodes CDR1 SGHAT and CDR2 FQNNGV. V shed 1 base and J 6 bases; nucleotides not matched to a gene: 9. The CDR3 totals 16 residues. In nucleotides, the CDR3 is TGTGCCAGCAGCTTAGTTGTAGCGGGAGTTTTAAAGACCCAGTACTTC. Its translation is CASSLVVAGVLKTQYF.

The chain combines TRBV9 with TRBJ1-5; 7 bases fit TRBD1. Germline CDR1 and CDR2: SGDLS and YYNGEE. The V and J ends lost 5 bases and 16 bases, in that order; junction bases with no gene match: 12. CDR3 length: 12 residues. CDR3 sequence reads: CASSGYRDRSHF. The CDR3 DNA sequence: TGTGCCAGCAGTGGATACAGGGACAGATCTCATTTT. Supplemented by reference TRBV9 and TRBJ1-5, the full variable domain reads DSGVTQTPKHLITATGQRVTLRCSPRSGDLSVYWYQQSLDQGLQFLIQYYNGEERAKGNILERFSAQQFPDLHSELNLSSLELGDSALYFCASSGYRDRSHFGDGTRLSIL.

At least ten counts were recorded for this clonotype. The chain carries TRBV29-1 and TRBJ1-1; the D is unclear. CDR3 size: 11 residues. Per germline, CDR1 SQVTM and CDR2 ANQGSEA. The V gene lost 3 bases and the J gene lost 10 bases, with 12 bases spanning the gap. CDR3 DNA sequence: TGCAGCGTTGAGGGAGGGAAAGGAGCTTTCTTT. Amino acids: CSVEGGKGAFF.

This clonotype was seen ten or more times. The rearrangement joins TRBV6-9 to TRBJ2-7; possible D gene TRBD1, 5 bases. With 6 bases removed from V and 9 bases from J, the gap between germline ends came to 9 bases. The CDR3 is 10 residues long. CDR1 MNHGY and CDR2 SVAAGI come from the germline V gene. The CDR3 sequence is CASSRVRQYF. The CDR3 DNA sequence: TGTGCCAGCAGCAGGGTTAGGCAGTACTTC.

V gene TRBV20-1 combines with J gene TRBJ2-2, with 8 bases identical to TRBD1. Germline CDR1 and CDR2: DFQATT and SNEGSKA (reference sequence). V trimming: 6 bases; J trimming: 8 bases; junction bases outside the gene matches: 8. The CDR3 is made up of 13 amino acids. The CDR3 DNA follows: TGCAGTGCCAAAGACCAGGGGGCTGGGGAGCTGTTTTTT. Protein: CSAKDQGAGELFF.

This chain connects TRBV20-1 to TRBJ1-5; D is ambiguous. This CDR3 spans 16 amino acids. Trimming took off 3 bases at V and 0 bases at J, with 15 bases between the two ends. Germline CDR1 DFQATT, CDR2 SNEGSKA (reference sequence). The DNA of the CDR3 is TGCAGTGCTAGGAACTACAGCTACTATAGCAATCAGCCCCAGCATTTT. Protein: CSARNYSYYSNQPQHF.

The chain links TRBV7-3 to TRBJ2-7; the D gene is possibly TRBD1 (5 bases). V lost 5 bases and J lost 1, with 15 bases in between. This CDR3 region has 15 residues. CDR1 and CDR2 (germline): SGHTA, FQGTGA. This CDR3 is CASSEDSSPSYEQYF. In DNA form, the CDR3 reads TGTGCCAGCAGCGAAGACAGTTCGCCTTCCTACGAGCAGTACTTC.

V usage is TRBV27 and J usage is TRBJ1-2; 9 bases fit TRBD1. The CDR3 totals 14 residues. Per the germline V gene, CDR1 is MNHEY and CDR2 is SMNVEV (reference sequence). The ends lost 6 bases at V and 6 bases at J; junction bases unmatched: 8. CDR3 residues: CASSRRQGGDGYTF. CDR3 sequence (DNA): TGTGCCAGCAGCCGTCGACAGGGGGGTGATGGCTACACCTTC.

The chain couples TRBV12-3 or TRBV12-4 to TRBJ2-7; the D gene is possibly TRBD2 (5 bases). V shed 7 bases and J shed 0 bases, with 16 bases lying between them. This CDR3 has 15 residues. The chain's CDR3 is CASTQRRGSSYEQYF. The CDR3 nucleotides are TGTGCCAGCACCCAGAGGAGAGGGAGCTCCTACGAGCAGTACTTC.

This clonotype turned up a few times. The rearrangement joins TRBV15 to TRBJ1-5; 8 positions match TRBD1. Germline V gives CDR1 LNHNV, CDR2 YYDKDF (reference sequence). This CDR3 spans 16 amino acids. The V segment lost 1 base and the J segment 11 bases; nucleotides outside the gene matches: 13. The CDR3 spells CATSRGTGRGEETQHF. The CDR3 nucleotides are TGTGCCACCAGCAGAGGGACAGGGAGGGGGGAAGAGACCCAGCATTTT.

About this clonotype itself: The germline gene is not matched at one end of the junction; a read error may be the cause. The chain combines TRBV11-1 with TRBJ1-5, with D uncertain. The CDR3 extends over 15 amino acids. In germline, CDR1 is SGHAT, CDR2 FQDESV (reference sequence). In DNA form, the CDR3 reads TGTGCCAGCAGCTTGGGGTTGGGTTCCAATCAGCACCAGCATTTT. Amino acids: CASSLGLGSNQHQHF.

The chain combines TRBV4-3 with TRBJ2-5; D might be TRBD1 (6 bases). Germline CDR1 and CDR2: LGHNA and YSLEER. CDR3 size: 15 residues. Trimming shortened V by 4 bases and J by 4 bases, and 16 bases separated the two germline ends. Here the CDR3 DNA reads TGCGCCAGCAGCCCTTACAGGGCGGTTAGAGAGACCCAGTACTTC. It specifies CASSPYRAVRETQYF.

The chain carries TRBV25-1 and TRBJ2-1; 9 bases match TRBD1. With V trimmed by 6 bases and J by 5 bases, 8 bases remained unmatched. CDR3 length: 15 amino acids. Germline loops: CDR1 MGHDK, CDR2 SYGVNS. In DNA, the CDR3 is TGTGCCAGCAGCGTCCTGGGACAGGGCCACAATGAGCAGTTCTTC. Translation gives CASSVLGQGHNEQFF.

About this clonotype itself: A much larger clonotype is one base distant, so this may be a read error. The CDR3 does not close with the conserved phenylalanine or tryptophan, likely indicating a read error. The V gene is TRBV20-1, the J gene TRBJ2-7; no clear D gene. CDR1 is DFQATT and CDR2 is SNEGSKA in the germline V gene (reference sequence). The CDR3 runs to 13 residues. V lost 2 bases and J lost 0, with 8 bases in between. The DNA for the CDR3 is TGCAGTGCTAGACCTGGGTTCTCCTACGAGCAGTACTAC. Translation gives CSARPGFSYEQYY.

This clonotype is a singleton in its sample. This sequence joins TRBV7-2 and TRBJ2-5, with 10 bases that match TRBD2. CDR1 SGHTA and CDR2 FQGNSA come from the germline V gene. This CDR3 comprises 16 residues. The junction had 10 bases not matched to a gene; V was cut back by 4 bases and J by 5 bases. Here the CDR3 DNA reads TGTGCCAGCAGCTCCAGAGCTAGCGGGAGCGGGGAGACCCAGTACTTC. Translated: CASSSRASGSGETQYF.

For this clonotype: This may be a read error, as it is one base from a much larger clone. The rearrangement joins TRBV20-1 to TRBJ1-5, with D maybe TRBD1 (5 bases). Trimming removed 6 bases from V and 9 bases from J, with 21 bases in between. The CDR3 contains 14 residues. Germline V gene data show CDR1 as DFQATT and CDR2 as SNEGSKA (reference sequence). The CDR3 is CSANRGTRLGPQHF. For the CDR3, the DNA is TGCAGTGCGAACCGGGGCACCCGTCTTGGGCCCCAGCATTTT.